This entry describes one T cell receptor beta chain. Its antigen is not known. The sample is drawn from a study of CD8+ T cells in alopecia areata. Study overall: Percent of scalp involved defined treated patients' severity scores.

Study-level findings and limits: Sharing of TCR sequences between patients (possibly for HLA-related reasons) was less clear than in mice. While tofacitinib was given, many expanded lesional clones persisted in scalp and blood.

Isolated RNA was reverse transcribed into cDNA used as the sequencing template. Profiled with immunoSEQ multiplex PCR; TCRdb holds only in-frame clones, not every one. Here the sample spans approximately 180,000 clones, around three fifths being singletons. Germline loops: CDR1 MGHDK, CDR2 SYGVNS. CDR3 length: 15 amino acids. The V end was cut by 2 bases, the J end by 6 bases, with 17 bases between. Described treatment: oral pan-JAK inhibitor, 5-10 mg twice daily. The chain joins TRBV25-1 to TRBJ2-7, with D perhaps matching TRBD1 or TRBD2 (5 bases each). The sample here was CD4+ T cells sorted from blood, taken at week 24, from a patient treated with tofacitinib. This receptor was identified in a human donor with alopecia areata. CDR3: CASSEHTGTGTEQYF. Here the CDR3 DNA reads TGTGCCAGCAGTGAACACACCGGAACGGGGACCGAGCAGTACTTC.